This is a list of T cell receptor beta chains from one sample in a study of cytomegalovirus exposure and HLA in healthy donors. Data came from immunoSEQ multiplex PCR; TCRdb stores just in-frame clones and leaves some out. The data show 150,000 or so clones, with about 77% seen just once and 1.3% held by the top ten. Sequenced input: PBMCs. The receptors stem from a man between 25 and 39 years old in good health and CMV-seronegative. Each CDR3 is given with its conserved first and last residue. The D gene is left open where the match is weak. Clone size is given for some rows only: seen once, a few or many times, or a class if the clone is expanded.

V gene	clone size	CDR3 length	D gene	J gene	CDR3 DNA	CDR3 protein
TRBV7-9	.	15	.	TRBJ2-5	TGTGCCAGCAGCCCTTTCAGGGGCCCCCAAGAGACCCAGTACTTC	CASSPFRGPQETQYF
TRBV7-9	.	14	.	TRBJ1-2	TGTGCCAGCAGCACCTGGGGAGCTAACTATGGCTACACCTTC	CASSTWGANYGYTF
TRBV4-3	.	15	.	TRBJ2-4	TGCGCCAGCAGCCAAGATCTTTCGGGGTGGGACATTCAGTACTTC	CASSQDLSGWDIQYF
TRBV7-6	.	16	TRBD2	TRBJ2-7	TGTGCCAGCAGCTTAGAAGGGCTAGCGGGAGTCTTTGAGCAGTACTTC	CASSLEGLAGVFEQYF
TRBV4-3	few	16	TRBD1	TRBJ1-5	TGCGCCAGCAGCCAAGATCTGACAGGGGGCAATCAGCCCCAGCATTTT	CASSQDLTGGNQPQHF
TRBV9	.	13	.	TRBJ2-7	TGTGCCAGCAGCGTAGGTCGGGGTTCCGAGCAGTACTTC	CASSVGRGSEQYF
TRBV9	.	16	.	TRBJ2-7	TGTGCCAGCAGCGTCCGGACAGAAAAGAGCTCCTACGAGCAGTACTTC	CASSVRTEKSSYEQYF
TRBV6-6	.	15	TRBD1	TRBJ1-1	TGTGCCAGCAGTCCGCCTACAGGGGTGGCCACTGAAGCTTTCTTT	CASSPPTGVATEAFF
TRBV5-1	.	14	TRBD1	TRBJ2-1	TGCGCCAGCAGCGCGGGACAGGGGAGCAATGAGCAGTTCTTC	CASSAGQGSNEQFF
TRBV9	.	14	.	TRBJ2-7	TGTGCCAGCAGCGTACAGGACTCCTCCTACGAGCAGTACTTC	CASSVQDSSYEQYF
TRBV11-3	.	17	TRBD1	TRBJ2-2	TGTGCCAGCAGCTTTTGGACAGGGGGCTCGAACACCGGGGAGCTGTTTTTT	CASSFWTGGSNTGELFF
TRBV28	.	14	TRBD1	TRBJ1-2	TGTGCCAGCAGTTTAATAGGGGGCAACTATGGCTACACCTTC	CASSLIGGNYGYTF
TRBV11-1	.	15	.	TRBJ2-5	TGTGCCAGCAGCTTAATCGGTCTGCGGGAAGAGACCCAGTACTTC	CASSLIGLREETQYF
TRBV19	.	14	.	TRBJ2-1	TGTGCCAGTAGTCCGACCGGGTCTTACAATGAGCAGTTCTTC	CASSPTGSYNEQFF
TRBV30	.	14	TRBD2	TRBJ2-1	TGTGCCTGGAGTACTTTAGCGGGCTACAATGAGCAGTTCTTC	CAWSTLAGYNEQFF
TRBV7-3	.	15	.	TRBJ1-2	TGTGCCAGCAGCGCCCGGACAGTAGGAGCGGATGGCTACACCTTC	CASSARTVGADGYTF
TRBV2	.	15	TRBD2	TRBJ2-1	TGTGCCAGCAGGGGTAGCGGGCCTTCCTACAATGAGCAGTTCTTC	CASRGSGPSYNEQFF
TRBV27	.	15	.	TRBJ2-2	TGTGCCAGCAGTTTTGTAGGGGCGAACACCGGGGAGCTGTTTTTT	CASSFVGANTGELFF
TRBV5-4	once	15	TRBD2	TRBJ2-1	TGTGCCAGCAGCCGAGGGGGACTAGCGAACAAAGAGCAGTTCTTC	CASSRGGLANKEQFF
TRBV4-3	.	16	.	TRBJ1-6	TGCGCCAGCAGAAAAGGGCCAGGGGACTATAATTCACCCCTCCACTTT	CASRKGPGDYNSPLHF
TRBV4-2	.	15	TRBD1	TRBJ1-1	TGTGCCAGCAGCCAACGGACAGGGGGCAACACTGAAGCTTTCTTT	CASSQRTGGNTEAFF
TRBV28	few	14	.	TRBJ2-5	TGTGCCAGCAGTCCCGGCTCGCGGCGAGAGACCCAGTACTTC	CASSPGSRRETQYF